The clone carrying this T cell receptor beta chain showed up just once. The assay was immunoSEQ multiplex PCR, and TCRdb's table has in-frame clones only and misses some. The sample has 55,000 to 75,000 clones; roughly 94% are singletons. The data belong to a study of technical replicates of blood from a handful of donors. Trimming removed 7 bases from V and 4 bases from J; junction bases left unmatched: 6. The CDR3 extends over 12 amino acids. Germline CDR1 SQVTM, CDR2 ANQGSEA. The chain couples TRBV29-1 to TRBJ1-2, with 7 nucleotides matching TRBD1. The TCR comes from a human donor in good health. The specimen sequenced was T cells isolated from PBMCs. For the CDR3, the DNA is TGCAGCGCTCCAGGGACAGCCTATGGCTACACCTTC. This gives the protein CSAPGTAYGYTF.